A selection of T cell receptor beta chains follows, all from one sample in a study of blood T cell repertoires in COVID-19. Libraries were prepared by immunoSEQ multiplex PCR; TCRdb keeps only in-frame clonotypes and omits some of them. Counted here are roughly 250,000 clones, about 68% occurring once; the ten biggest clones make up around 3.4%. Sequenced: peripheral blood. The receptors were sampled from a woman aged 80 or over with acute or convalescent COVID-19. Both conserved end residues are part of each CDR3. D genes are given only for firm matches.

d_call	v_call	j_call	cdr3_aa
-	TRBV27	TRBJ2-2	CASSRNGQRNTGELFF
-	TRBV18	TRBJ2-4	CASSLFASGENIQYF
-	TRBV25-1	TRBJ1-1	CASTAGGSTEAFF
-	TRBV2	TRBJ1-1	CASRDRLGGNTEAFF
-	TRBV5-1	TRBJ1-3	CASSPEVGSGNTIYF
-	TRBV29-1	TRBJ2-5	CSVPRQETQYF
TRBD1	TRBV29-1	TRBJ2-3	CSVEDTGGTDTQYF
-	TRBV27	TRBJ1-1	CASSSYGGQHTEAFF
-	TRBV6-4	TRBJ1-1	CASSEQRNTEAFF
-	TRBV3-1/TRBV3-2	TRBJ2-4	CASSQGQGRGKNIQYF
TRBD2	TRBV5-1	TRBJ2-3	CASSSLAGVDDTQYF
-	TRBV2	TRBJ2-7	CARAAIAGAGEQYF
-	TRBV9	TRBJ1-2	CASSVGANDGYTF
TRBD2	TRBV27	TRBJ2-7	CASGRASGAYEQYF
-	TRBV2	TRBJ1-2	CASSETVYGYTF
-	TRBV24-1	TRBJ2-2	CATSDRVRGGGELFF
TRBD1	TRBV5-4	TRBJ2-1	CASSLGGQGRNEQFF
-	TRBV18	TRBJ2-5	CASSPGGGSGRRETQYF
-	TRBV7-2	TRBJ2-5	CASSLGRQGTKTQYF
TRBD1	TRBV19	TRBJ1-2	CASSTTGTGIYGYTF
TRBD1	TRBV15	TRBJ2-7	CATSGKVRDRTYEQYF
-	TRBV30	TRBJ2-5	CAWSTGFQETQYF
-	TRBV30	TRBJ1-6	CAWIVKGPPSSYNSPLHF
-	TRBV5-1	TRBJ1-5	CASSLDGSNQPQHF
TRBD1	TRBV2	TRBJ1-5	CASSTGQGAFGQPQHF
TRBD1	TRBV19	TRBJ1-4	CASSTRQGEKLFF
-	TRBV5-6	TRBJ1-2	CASSLSGRGGYTF
TRBD1	TRBV10-2	TRBJ2-1	CASKGDRWTYNEQFF
-	TRBV3-1/TRBV3-2	TRBJ2-5	CASSHRAGGTQYF
TRBD1	TRBV5-4	TRBJ1-1	CASSMGQRNTEAFF
TRBD1	TRBV18	TRBJ2-2	CASSQGQRNTGELFF
TRBD1	TRBV18	TRBJ2-3	CASSPEQGTAQYF
TRBD1	TRBV6-1	TRBJ2-7	CASSESGTGQSPYEQYF